Shown below are 5 T cell receptor beta chains from a single sample sequenced in a study of OX40 agonist ivuxolimab in advanced cancers. The repertoire was sequenced with immunoSEQ multiplex PCR; TCRdb's copy has only in-frame clones and lacks some. The sample records fewer than 90,000 clones, roughly nine tenths being singletons. The starting material was CD4+ or CD8+ T cells sorted from blood, obtained in a trial of the OX40 agonist ivuxolimab. The receptors come from an adult with an advanced solid tumor such as melanoma, head and neck, liver or kidney cancer.

The gene calls are TRBV27 and TRBJ2-7, with TRBD1 matching over 7 bases. The length of the CDR3 is 16 residues. Per germline, CDR1 MNHEY and CDR2 SMNVEV (reference sequence). V shed 3 bases and J 6 bases; nucleotides not matched to a gene: 14. In nucleotides, the CDR3 is TGTGCCAGCAGTTTCCCGGGACAGATAACAAGGGCCGAGCAGTACTTC. Translating it yields CASSFPGQITRAEQYF.

This clone was seen only once. The chain employs TRBV10-3 and TRBJ1-4; a possible D gene is TRBD1 (6 bases). The V and J ends lost 2 bases and 8 bases respectively, with 15 bases between them. Germline lookup yields CDR1 ENHRY and CDR2 SYGVKD. The CDR3 is 15 residues long. Written as DNA, the CDR3 is TGTGCCATCAGTGAGCTCGGGCCCACAGGGGAAAAACTGTTTTTT. As protein: CAISELGPTGEKLFF.

In this sample, this clone turned up a few times. The J gene is TRBJ2-7, the V gene TRBV6-1; no reliable D call. Germline V CDR1 and CDR2: MNHNS, SASEGT. This CDR3 contains 15 residues. Trimming left V 0 bases short and J 0 bases short, with 9 bases between. Here the CDR3 DNA reads TGTGCCAGCAGTGAAGCGCGGAGTGTCTCCTACGAGCAGTACTTC. Its protein product is CASSEARSVSYEQYF.

This chain uses TRBV7-9 with TRBJ1-6; tentatively, D is TRBD1 (6 bases). This CDR3 spans 15 amino acids. The V and J ends lost 6 bases and 7 bases respectively, with 16 bases between them. Germline-derived CDR1 and CDR2 are SEHNR and FQNEAQ (reference sequence). The CDR3 DNA is TGTGCCAGCAGGATGAATCAGGGGAGGAATTCACCCCTCCACTTT. The encoded protein is CASRMNQGRNSPLHF. The full variable domain, completed using reference TRBV7-9 and TRBJ1-6, is DTGVSQNPRHKITKRGQNVTFRCDPISEHNRLYWYRQTLGQGPEFLTYFQNEAQLEKSRLLSDRFSAERPKGSFSTLEIQRTEQGDSAMYLCASRMNQGRNSPLHFGNGTRLTVT.

This clone is categorized as medium-sized. The V and J genes are TRBV7-2 and TRBJ2-2, with D possibly being TRBD2 (5 bases). Germline V gene data show CDR1 as SGHTA and CDR2 as FQGNSA. V was shortened by 2 bases and J by 6 bases, with 10 bases between the two germline ends. The CDR3 runs 14 residues. CDR3 in amino acids: CASSLMAGPGELFF. DNA of the CDR3: TGTGCCAGCAGCTTAATGGCGGGCCCCGGGGAGCTGTTTTTT.